This is a list of T cell receptor beta chains from one sample in a study of blood T cell repertoires in COVID-19. Only in-frame clones appear in the TCRdb table, and some are missing; sequencing was by immunoSEQ multiplex PCR. The repertoire holds 100,000 to 150,000 clones, with roughly 80% as singletons. Sequencing was performed on peripheral blood. These receptors all stem from a woman aged 55-75 years with acute or convalescent COVID-19. CDR3s include the opening cysteine and the closing phenylalanine or tryptophan. The order of the fields is V gene, D gene, clone size, J gene, CDR3 protein, CDR3 DNA. A D gene is named only where the DNA matches it firmly. Rows give clone size only sometimes, using once, few, many, or a class for an expanded clone.

>TRBV7-8|-|-|TRBJ1-4
CASSKQEKLFF
TGTGCCAGCAGCAAACAGGAAAAACTGTTTTTT
>TRBV18|-|-|TRBJ2-3
CASSLSAAGDTQYF
TGTGCCAGCTCACTTTCGGCTGCAGGAGATACGCAGTATTTT
>TRBV5-4|-|-|TRBJ1-1
CASSLVGRSGTEAFF
TGTGCCAGCAGCTTGGTGGGCAGAAGCGGCACTGAAGCTTTCTTT
>TRBV10-3|TRBD1|-|TRBJ1-1
CAISKQGARTEAFF
TGTGCCATCAGTAAACAGGGGGCGAGAACTGAAGCTTTCTTT
>TRBV3-1/TRBV3-2|TRBD1|-|TRBJ1-1
CASSLGTGNTEAFF
TGTGCCAGCAGCCTGGGGACAGGGAACACTGAAGCTTTCTTT
>TRBV4-1|-|-|TRBJ1-5
CASSQDSGNAQPQHF
TGCGCCAGCAGCCAAGATTCGGGGAACGCTCAGCCCCAGCATTTT
>TRBV30|-|-|TRBJ2-5
CAWSQNGGLETQYF
TGTGCCTGGAGTCAGAACGGGGGGCTGGAGACCCAGTACTTC
>TRBV27|-|-|TRBJ2-5
CASSSGGRETQYF
TGTGCCAGCAGTTCAGGTGGTAGAGAGACCCAGTACTTC
>TRBV12-3/TRBV12-4|TRBD1|-|TRBJ1-1
CVTDRGSEAFF
TGTGTCACGGACAGGGGTAGTGAAGCTTTCTTT
>TRBV18|-|-|TRBJ1-6
CASSPHPSSYNSPLHF
TGTGCCAGCTCACCGCATCCGAGCTCCTATAATTCACCCCTCCACTTT
>TRBV11-2|-|few|TRBJ1-4
CASSFGTYGGNEKLFF
TGTGCCAGCAGCTTCGGGACCTACGGGGGGAATGAAAAACTGTTTTTT
>TRBV2|-|-|TRBJ1-1
CASRGALTEAFF
TGTGCCAGCAGGGGGGCTTTGACTGAAGCTTTCTTT
>TRBV5-1|-|-|TRBJ1-4
CASSIKVGNEKLFF
TGCGCCAGCAGCATTAAAGTCGGGAATGAAAAACTGTTTTTT
>TRBV5-4|TRBD2|-|TRBJ2-1
CASRSGGARNEQFF
TGTGCCAGCAGAAGCGGGGGGGCTCGAAATGAGCAGTTCTTC
>TRBV6-5|-|-|TRBJ1-3
CASKPGLFSGNTIYF
TGTGCCAGCAAACCAGGCCTCTTCTCTGGAAACACCATATATTTT
>TRBV29-1|TRBD1|-|TRBJ2-5
CSVVMGQGGTQYF
TGCAGCGTTGTGATGGGACAGGGCGGGACCCAGTACTTC
>TRBV19|TRBD1|-|TRBJ1-3
CAASARGGRSGNTIYF
TGTGCCGCCTCGGCGAGAGGGGGCAGATCTGGAAACACCATATATTTT
>TRBV27|-|-|TRBJ1-1
CASSLSALTEAFF
TGTGCCAGCAGTTTATCGGCTCTCACTGAAGCTTTCTTT
>TRBV19|-|-|TRBJ2-3
CASSWRGGTFTDTQYF
TGTGCCAGTAGTTGGAGAGGCGGGACCTTCACAGATACGCAGTATTTT
>TRBV7-9|-|-|TRBJ1-2
CASSSLKASNYGYTF
TGTGCCAGCAGCTCACTTAAAGCTTCCAACTATGGCTACACCTTC
>TRBV4-1|-|-|TRBJ1-1
CASSQEFGGVLNTEAFF
TGCGCCAGCAGCCAAGAATTTGGGGGCGTCTTGAACACTGAAGCTTTCTTT
>TRBV9|TRBD1|-|TRBJ1-1
CASSVSTGTVNTEAFF
TGTGCCAGCAGCGTATCGACCGGGACAGTGAACACTGAAGCTTTCTTT